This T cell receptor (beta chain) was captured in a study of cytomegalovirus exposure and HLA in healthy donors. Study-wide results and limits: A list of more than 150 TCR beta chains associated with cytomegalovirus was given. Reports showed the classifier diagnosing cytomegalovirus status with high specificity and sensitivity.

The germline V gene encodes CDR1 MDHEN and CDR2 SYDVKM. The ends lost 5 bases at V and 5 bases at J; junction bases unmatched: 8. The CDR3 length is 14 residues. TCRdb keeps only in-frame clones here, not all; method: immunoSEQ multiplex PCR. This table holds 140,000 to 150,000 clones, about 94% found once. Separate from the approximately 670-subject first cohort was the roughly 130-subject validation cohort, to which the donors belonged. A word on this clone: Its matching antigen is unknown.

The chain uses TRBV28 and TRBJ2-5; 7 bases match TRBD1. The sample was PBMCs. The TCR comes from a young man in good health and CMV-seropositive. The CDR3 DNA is TGTGCCAGCAGTACCCAGACAGGGCTGGAGACCCAGTACTTC. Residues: CASSTQTGLETQYF.